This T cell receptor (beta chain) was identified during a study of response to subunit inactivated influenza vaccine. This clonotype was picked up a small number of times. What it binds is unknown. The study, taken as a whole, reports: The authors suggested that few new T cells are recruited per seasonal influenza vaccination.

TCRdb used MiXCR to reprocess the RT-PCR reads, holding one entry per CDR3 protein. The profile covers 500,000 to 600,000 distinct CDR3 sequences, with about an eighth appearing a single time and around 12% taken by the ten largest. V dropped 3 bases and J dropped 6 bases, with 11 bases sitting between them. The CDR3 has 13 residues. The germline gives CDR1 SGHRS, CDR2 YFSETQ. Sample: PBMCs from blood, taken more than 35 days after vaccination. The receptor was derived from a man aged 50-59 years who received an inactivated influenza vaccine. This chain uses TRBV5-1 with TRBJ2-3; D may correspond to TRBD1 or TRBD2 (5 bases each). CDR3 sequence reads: CASSYEGEDTQYF. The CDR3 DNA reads TGCGCCAGCAGCTATGAAGGGGAGGATACGCAGTATTTT.